This T cell receptor beta chain was recovered during a study of cytomegalovirus exposure and HLA in healthy donors. Study-level findings and limits: In a later analysis, donors in an Asian-associated ancestry cluster reportedly had fewer N-insertions in productive TCRs than the cohort mean. According to an earlier analysis, most TCR beta V segments yielded productive rearrangements about 87% or about 30% of the time. One variant, a missense change in DCLRE1C, was linked in a later analysis to TCR beta V- and J-gene trimming.

Remarks on this clone: Its antigen is not known.

The PCR employed 60 Vbeta primers together with 13 Jbeta primers. As handled by the study authors: As a later analysis found, there were 70 million to 100 million unique TCR beta chains, of which approximately 10 million were shared. Some clones are missing from TCRdb's copy, which holds only in-frame ones; the method was immunoSEQ multiplex PCR. V, J and clone size are those of that table, while D and trimming were read from the DNA. This table holds over 90,000 clones, 64% found once. The CDR3 is 15 residues long. V lost 7 bases and J lost 1; bases outside the gene matches: 8. Germline CDR1 is MNHNS and CDR2 is SASEGT.

This chain links TRBV6-1 with TRBJ2-7; 9 bases fit TRBD1. The sample was PBMCs. The sequence was collected from a man between 60 and 70 years old in good health and CMV-seronegative. In nucleotides, the CDR3 is TGTGCCAGCACCCCAGACAGGGGGATTTCCTACGAGCAGTACTTC. This sequence encodes CASTPDRGISYEQYF.